Sequencing of this T cell receptor (beta chain) was carried out in a study of T cell changes during pregnancy in multiple sclerosis. Profiled with immunoSEQ multiplex PCR; TCRdb holds only in-frame clones, not every one. The sample gives around 36,000 clones, around nine tenths of which show up once; roughly 1.2% is in the top ten. The trim removed 6 bases at V and 0 bases at J, leaving 18 bases unmatched. The CDR3 spans 20 residues. From germline, CDR1 is SQVTM and CDR2 ANQGSEA. The source of this sequence is a female donor with multiple sclerosis, enrolled in a pregnancy study. The sample in question was peripheral blood, obtained before pregnancy. The genes are TRBV29-1 and TRBJ2-1; 12 bases agree with TRBD2. CDR3: CSVAHLGLAGFPSSYNEQFF. CDR3 DNA: TGCAGCGTCGCCCATCTCGGACTAGCGGGATTCCCTAGCTCCTACAATGAGCAGTTCTTC.